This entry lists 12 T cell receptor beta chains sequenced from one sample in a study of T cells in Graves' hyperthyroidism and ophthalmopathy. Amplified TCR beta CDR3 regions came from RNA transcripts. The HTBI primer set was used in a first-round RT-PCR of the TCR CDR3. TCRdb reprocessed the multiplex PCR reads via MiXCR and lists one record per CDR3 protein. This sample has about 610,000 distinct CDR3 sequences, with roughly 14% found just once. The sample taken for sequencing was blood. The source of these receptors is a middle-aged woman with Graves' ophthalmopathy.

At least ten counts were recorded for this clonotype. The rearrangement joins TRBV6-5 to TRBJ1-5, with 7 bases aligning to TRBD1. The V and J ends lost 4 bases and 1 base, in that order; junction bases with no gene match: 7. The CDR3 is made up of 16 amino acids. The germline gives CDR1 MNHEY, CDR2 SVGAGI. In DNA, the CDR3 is TGTGCCAGCAGTTCCCTACTGACAGGGAGCAATCAGCCCCAGCATTTT. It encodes CASSSLLTGSNQPQHF.

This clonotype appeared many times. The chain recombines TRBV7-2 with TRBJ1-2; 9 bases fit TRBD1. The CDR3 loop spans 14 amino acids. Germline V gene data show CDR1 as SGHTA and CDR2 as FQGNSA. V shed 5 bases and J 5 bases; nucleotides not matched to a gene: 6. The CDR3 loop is CASSPRTGAYGYTF. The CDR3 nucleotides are TGTGCCAGCAGCCCTCGGACAGGGGCATATGGCTACACCTTC.

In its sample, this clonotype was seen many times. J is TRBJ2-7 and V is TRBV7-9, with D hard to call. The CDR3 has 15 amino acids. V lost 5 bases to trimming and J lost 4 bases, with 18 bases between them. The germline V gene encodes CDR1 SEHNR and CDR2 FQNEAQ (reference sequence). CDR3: CASSPQQVRPYEQYF. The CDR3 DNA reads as TGTGCCAGCAGCCCCCAACAAGTAAGGCCTTACGAGCAGTACTTC. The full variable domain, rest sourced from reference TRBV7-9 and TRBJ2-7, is DTGVSQNPRHKITKRGQNVTFRCDPISEHNRLYWYRQTLGQGPEFLTYFQNEAQLEKSRLLSDRFSAERPKGSFSTLEIQRTEQGDSAMYLCASSPQQVRPYEQYFGPGTRLTVT.

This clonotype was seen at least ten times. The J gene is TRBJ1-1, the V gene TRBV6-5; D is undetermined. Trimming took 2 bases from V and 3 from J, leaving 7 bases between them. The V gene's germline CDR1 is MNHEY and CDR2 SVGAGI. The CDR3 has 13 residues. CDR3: CASSYGGYTEAFF. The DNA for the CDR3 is TGTGCCAGCAGTTACGGAGGGTACACTGAAGCTTTCTTT.

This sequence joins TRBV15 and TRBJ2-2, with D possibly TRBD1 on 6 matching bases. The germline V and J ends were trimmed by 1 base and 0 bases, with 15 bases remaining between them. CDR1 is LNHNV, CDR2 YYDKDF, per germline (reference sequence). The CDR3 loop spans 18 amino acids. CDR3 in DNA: TGTGCCACCAGCAGAGGAGGGGAAGGGGGACCGAACACCGGGGAGCTGTTTTTT. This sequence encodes CATSRGGEGGPNTGELFF.

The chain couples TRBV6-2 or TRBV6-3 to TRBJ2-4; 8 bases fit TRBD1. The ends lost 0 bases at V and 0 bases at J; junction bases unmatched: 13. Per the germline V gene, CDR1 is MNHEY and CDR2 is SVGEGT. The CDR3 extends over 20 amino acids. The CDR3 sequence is CASSYSDRGYAGPAKNIQYF. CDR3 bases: TGTGCCAGCAGTTACTCCGACAGGGGATATGCGGGTCCAGCCAAAAACATTCAGTACTTC.

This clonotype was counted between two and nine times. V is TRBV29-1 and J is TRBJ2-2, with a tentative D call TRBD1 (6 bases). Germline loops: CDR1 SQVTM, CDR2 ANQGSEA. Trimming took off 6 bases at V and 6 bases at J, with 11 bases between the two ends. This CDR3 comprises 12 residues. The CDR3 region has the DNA TGCAGCGTCTACAGGGAATCCGGGGAGCTGTTTTTT. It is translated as CSVYRESGELFF.

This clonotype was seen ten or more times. CDR3 amino acids: CAWTGDTEAFF. The CDR3 DNA reads as TGTGCCTGGACAGGTGACACTGAAGCTTTCTTT. This chain joins TRBV30 and TRBJ1-1; D is unclear. The CDR3 covers 11 residues. CDR1 GTSNPN and CDR2 SVGIG come from the germline V gene (reference sequence). The V end lost 4 bases, the J end lost 3 bases, and 6 bases lay between the germline ends.

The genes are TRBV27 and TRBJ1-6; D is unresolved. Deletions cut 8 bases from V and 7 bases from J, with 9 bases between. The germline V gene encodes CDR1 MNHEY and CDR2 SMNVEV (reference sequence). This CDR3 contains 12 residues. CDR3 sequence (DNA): TGTGCCAGCGCGACGGGAAATTCACCCCTCCACTTT. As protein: CASATGNSPLHF.

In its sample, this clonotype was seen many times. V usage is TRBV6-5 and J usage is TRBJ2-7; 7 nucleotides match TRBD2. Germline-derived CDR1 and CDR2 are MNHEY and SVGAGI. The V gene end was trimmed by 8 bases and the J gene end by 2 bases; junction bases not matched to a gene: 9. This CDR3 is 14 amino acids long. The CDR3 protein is CASEETSLTYEQYF. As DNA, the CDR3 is TGTGCCAGCGAGGAGACTAGCTTAACCTACGAGCAGTACTTC.

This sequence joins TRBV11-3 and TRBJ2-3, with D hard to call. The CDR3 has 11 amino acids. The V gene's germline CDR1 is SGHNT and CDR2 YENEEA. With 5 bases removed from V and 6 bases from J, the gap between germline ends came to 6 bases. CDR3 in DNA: TGTGCCAGCAGCGGGTTCGATACGCAGTATTTT. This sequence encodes CASSGFDTQYF.

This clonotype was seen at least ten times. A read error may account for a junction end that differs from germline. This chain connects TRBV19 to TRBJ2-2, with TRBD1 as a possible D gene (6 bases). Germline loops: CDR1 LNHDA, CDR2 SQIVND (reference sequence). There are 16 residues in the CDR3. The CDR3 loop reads CASSLSGHLNTGELFF. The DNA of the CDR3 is TGCGCCAGTAGTCTATCGGGACACCTTAACACCGGGGAGCTGTTTTTT.